A single sample gave rise to the 25 T cell receptor beta chains below, sequenced in a study of blood T cell repertoires in COVID-19. Some clones are missing from TCRdb's copy, which holds only in-frame ones; the method was immunoSEQ multiplex PCR. This repertoire shows 200,000 to 250,000 clones, roughly nine tenths found once; its top ten account for under 6.5%. Sequenced: peripheral blood. These receptors were collected from a man in his 60s with acute or convalescent COVID-19.

V gene TRBV6-1 combines with J gene TRBJ2-3; TRBD2 is a possible D gene (6 bases). V shed 4 bases and J shed 1 base, with 15 bases lying between them. Per the germline V gene, CDR1 is MNHNS and CDR2 is SASEGT. This CDR3 is 16 amino acids long. CDR3: CASSALGRDGTDTQYF. The CDR3 DNA follows: TGTGCCAGCAGTGCCCTAGGGCGGGACGGCACAGATACGCAGTATTTT.

As to this clone: Other nucleotide sequences in the sample specify the same CDR3. DNA of the CDR3: TGTGCCAGTAGTACGAGCGGGAGGGCAGATACGCAGTATTTT. It specifies CASSTSGRADTQYF. This chain links TRBV19 with TRBJ2-3, with 10 nucleotides matching TRBD2. V lost 4 bases and J lost 4; bases outside the gene matches: 2. The CDR3 is 14 residues long. Germline V CDR1 and CDR2: LNHDA, SQIVND (reference sequence).

This chain links TRBV6-2 or TRBV6-3 with TRBJ2-3, with 7 bases matching TRBD2. The CDR3 contains 15 residues. From germline, CDR1 is MNHEY and CDR2 SVGEGT. The trim removed 2 bases at V and 5 bases at J, leaving 7 bases unmatched. CDR3 amino acids: CASSYGYAGEDTQYF. DNA of the CDR3: TGTGCCAGCAGTTACGGCTATGCGGGAGAAGATACGCAGTATTTT.

This clone appeared once. The chain has TRBV4-3 and TRBJ2-1, with TRBD2 matching 11 bases. The CDR3 runs 16 residues. Germline V lookup: CDR1 LGHNA, CDR2 YSLEER. Losses at the gene ends were 0 bases for V and 15 bases for J; bases not matched to a gene: 13. CDR3 sequence (DNA): TGCGCCAGCAGCCAAGATAGACTAGCGGGACCCTATAGCCTGTTCTTC. Protein product: CASSQDRLAGPYSLFF.

The chain couples TRBV15 to TRBJ1-5; 11 bases match TRBD1. V trimming: 6 bases; J trimming: 4 bases; junction bases outside the gene matches: 8. The CDR3 is 16 residues long. Germline CDR1 LNHNV, CDR2 YYDKDF (reference sequence). The CDR3 reads CATSITGTGGNQPQHF. The CDR3 nucleotides are TGTGCCACCAGTATTACCGGGACAGGGGGTAATCAGCCCCAGCATTTT.

The J gene is TRBJ1-3, the V gene TRBV30; 8 nucleotides match TRBD1. The V and J ends lost 3 bases and 4 bases, in that order; junction bases with no gene match: 8. The V gene's germline CDR1 is GTSNPN and CDR2 SVGIG (reference sequence). The CDR3 extends over 15 amino acids. The CDR3 bases are TGTGCCTGGAGCGATCTGGACAGGGAAGGAAACACCATATATTTT. It yields the protein CAWSDLDREGNTIYF.

As concerns this clone: This sample also contains other DNA sequences that code for the same CDR3. V and J are TRBV6-5 and TRBJ1-1; TRBD1 might be the D (6 bases). V lost 11 bases and J lost 1, with 14 bases in between. From germline, CDR1 is MNHEY and CDR2 SVGAGI. The CDR3 totals 13 residues. CDR3 in amino acids: CASRRGGNTEAFF. CDR3 coding DNA: TGTGCCTCCCGCAGAGGGGGGAACACTGAAGCTTTCTTT.

V is TRBV7-6 and J is TRBJ2-2; D might be TRBD2 (5 bases). Germline loops: CDR1 SGHVS, CDR2 FNYEAQ. The CDR3 is made up of 15 amino acids. V lost 5 bases and J 5 bases, leaving 15 bases between the germline ends. CDR3 residues: CASSLDSPRTGELFF. DNA for the CDR3: TGTGCCAGCAGCCTGGACTCCCCGAGGACCGGGGAGCTGTTTTTT.

V is TRBV29-1 and J is TRBJ1-1; 12 bases map to TRBD1. In germline, CDR1 is SQVTM, CDR2 ANQGSEA. J gave up 4 bases and V 7 bases, and 13 bases lay outside the gene matches. The CDR3 sequence is 16 residues long. As DNA, the CDR3 is TGCAGCGCCAGGGACAGGGGGCGGACCGGGAGCACTGAAGCTTTCTTT. It specifies CSARDRGRTGSTEAFF. Complete variable domain (other parts from reference TRBV29-1 and TRBJ1-1): SAVISQKPSRDICQRGTSLTIQCQVDSQVTMMFWYRQQPGQSLTLIATANQGSEATYESGFVIDKFPISRPNLTFSTLTVSNMSPEDSSIYLCSARDRGRTGSTEAFFGQGTRLTVV.

This clone appeared once. This chain uses TRBV5-6 with TRBJ2-1; possible D gene TRBD2, 6 bases. Germline V CDR1 and CDR2: SGHDT, YYEEEE. The CDR3 is 15 residues long. The germline V and J ends were trimmed by 2 bases and 3 bases, with 12 bases remaining between them. The CDR3 region is CASSFGRGLYNEQFF. As DNA, the CDR3 is TGTGCCAGCAGCTTCGGGCGGGGACTCTACAATGAGCAGTTCTTC.

J is TRBJ2-5 and V is TRBV5-8; the match to TRBD1 covers 8 bases. The CDR3 has 17 residues. From germline, CDR1 is SGHTS and CDR2 YDEGEE. The V and J ends lost 0 bases and 1 base, in that order; junction bases with no gene match: 8. The CDR3 DNA reads as TGTGCCAGCAGCTTGGCACGGGCAGGGGGCTCCCAAGAGACCCAGTACTTC. This encodes CASSLARAGGSQETQYF.

The rearrangement links TRBV28 to TRBJ1-4, with D possibly TRBD1 on 5 matching bases. CDR1 and CDR2 (germline): MDHEN, SYDVKM. V lost 5 bases, J lost 8 bases, and 15 bases lay in between. This CDR3 has 14 amino acids. This chain's CDR3 is CASSTPGGSEKLFF. In DNA form, the CDR3 reads TGTGCCAGCAGTACCCCGGGGGGAAGCGAAAAACTGTTTTTT.

The chain is built from TRBV29-1 and TRBJ1-1; 8 nucleotides match TRBD1. The CDR3 has 14 residues. Germline V gene data show CDR1 as SQVTM and CDR2 as ANQGSEA. The V segment lost 6 bases and the J segment 1 base; nucleotides outside the gene matches: 7. The CDR3 protein is CSVDRGGENTEAFF. CDR3 coding DNA: TGCAGCGTAGACAGGGGAGGCGAGAACACTGAAGCTTTCTTT. Complete variable domain (other parts from reference TRBV29-1 and TRBJ1-1): SAVISQKPSRDICQRGTSLTIQCQVDSQVTMMFWYRQQPGQSLTLIATANQGSEATYESGFVIDKFPISRPNLTFSTLTVSNMSPEDSSIYLCSVDRGGENTEAFFGQGTRLTVV.

In DNA form, the CDR3 reads TGCGCCAGCAGCCAAGATAGACAGGGAAACTATGGCTACACCTTC. Translation: CASSQDRQGNYGYTF. The chain couples TRBV4-3 to TRBJ1-2, with 7 bases aligning to TRBD1. Germline CDR1 and CDR2: LGHNA and YSLEER. The CDR3 is 15 residues long. V dropped 0 bases and J dropped 2; count of bases not matched to a gene: 3.

This sequence joins TRBV6-5 and TRBJ2-2, with D perhaps TRBD2 (6 bases). The germline gives CDR1 MNHEY, CDR2 SVGAGI. Trimming stripped 6 bases from V and 3 bases from J, with 14 bases between. The CDR3 has 15 residues. CDR3 amino acids: CASSRGTPYTGELFF. The CDR3 DNA sequence: TGTGCCAGCAGCCGCGGGACCCCGTACACCGGGGAGCTGTTTTTT.

This chain links TRBV29-1 with TRBJ2-1; 7 nucleotides match TRBD1. After removal of 8 bases from V and 4 bases from J, the junction contained 8 bases not matched to a gene. The CDR3 contains 13 residues. The germline gives CDR1 SQVTM, CDR2 ANQGSEA. The CDR3 DNA reads TGCAGCCTTACTACGGGACAGTACAATGAGCAGTTCTTC. It translates to CSLTTGQYNEQFF.

The gene calls are TRBV4-3 and TRBJ2-1; 9 nucleotides agree with TRBD2. The CDR3 is 17 residues long. The germline V gene encodes CDR1 LGHNA and CDR2 YSLEER. After removal of 1 base from V and 5 bases from J, the junction contained 9 bases not matched to a gene. The CDR3 reads CASSQGTWTSDNNEQFF. DNA of the CDR3: TGCGCCAGCAGCCAAGGAACTTGGACTAGCGATAACAATGAGCAGTTCTTC.

The chain recombines TRBV27 with TRBJ1-2; D is possibly TRBD1 (5 bases). Germline V lookup: CDR1 MNHEY, CDR2 SMNVEV (reference sequence). V was clipped by 7 bases and J by 2 bases, with 17 bases between them. This CDR3 is 15 amino acids long. The CDR3 nucleotides read TGTGCCAGCAAACTGACAGACCAGAACAACTATGGCTACACCTTC. Translation: CASKLTDQNNYGYTF.

The chain combines TRBV9 with TRBJ1-4; 8 bases fit TRBD1. This CDR3 is built from 14 residues. Losses at the gene ends were 4 bases for V and 6 bases for J; bases not matched to a gene: 5. The germline CDR1 and CDR2 sequences are SGDLS and YYNGEE. The CDR3 reads CASSRGQGDEKLFF. CDR3 sequence (DNA): TGTGCCAGCAGCAGAGGACAGGGAGATGAAAAACTGTTTTTT. Full variable domain (rest looked up from reference TRBV9 and TRBJ1-4): DSGVTQTPKHLITATGQRVTLRCSPRSGDLSVYWYQQSLDQGLQFLIQYYNGEERAKGNILERFSAQQFPDLHSELNLSSLELGDSALYFCASSRGQGDEKLFFGSGTQLSVL.

The rearrangement links TRBV7-2 to TRBJ1-2; 8 bases are shared with TRBD1. Per the germline V gene, CDR1 is SGHTA and CDR2 is FQGNSA. V lost 4 bases, J lost 5 bases, and 9 bases stayed unmatched. CDR3 length: 15 residues. CDR3 DNA sequence: TGTGCCAGCAGCTCCAGCGCACGGACAGGGTATGGCTACACCTTC. It is translated as CASSSSARTGYGYTF.

The rearrangement links TRBV11-3 to TRBJ2-2, with 13 positions matching TRBD2. The CDR3 length is 16 residues. V lost 5 bases to trimming and J lost 3 bases; unmatched junction nucleotides: 3. The germline V gene encodes CDR1 SGHNT and CDR2 YENEEA. CDR3 sequence reads: CASSPGLAGDTGELFF. The CDR3 DNA follows: TGTGCCAGCAGCCCAGGACTAGCGGGGGACACCGGGGAGCTGTTTTTT.

V gene TRBV6-5 combines with J gene TRBJ2-5, with 8 bases matching TRBD2. This CDR3 contains 15 residues. J was trimmed by 5 bases and V by 0 bases; bases with no gene match: 5. Germline loops: CDR1 MNHEY, CDR2 SVGAGI. The CDR3 spells CASSYSILAAETQYF. The CDR3, as DNA: TGTGCCAGCAGTTACTCGATACTAGCGGCGGAGACCCAGTACTTC.

The chain couples TRBV19 to TRBJ1-1, with a tentative D call TRBD1 (5 bases). The CDR3 is 13 amino acids. Germline loops: CDR1 LNHDA, CDR2 SQIVND (reference sequence). V was clipped by 2 bases and J by 5 bases, with 9 bases between them. The CDR3 region is CASSISGWTEAFF. The CDR3 nucleotides read TGTGCCAGTAGTATATCAGGGTGGACTGAAGCTTTCTTT. Full variable domain (outside the CDR3, taken from reference TRBV19 and TRBJ1-1): DGGITQSPKYLFRKEGQNVTLSCEQNLNHDAMYWYRQDPGQGLRLIYYSQIVNDFQKGDIAEGYSVSREKKESFPLTVTSAQKNPTAFYLCASSISGWTEAFFGQGTRLTVV.

The chain has TRBV3-1 (or the pseudogene TRBV3-2) and TRBJ2-3; 9 bases line up with TRBD2. V was pared by 3 bases and J by 4 bases, with 8 bases of the junction left unmatched. The CDR3 length is 16 residues. The germline V gene encodes CDR1 LGHDT and CDR2 YNNKEL (reference sequence). Here the CDR3 DNA reads TGTGCCAGCAGCCAGTTTGGCGGGAGGGCCGCAGATACGCAGTATTTT. Translating gives CASSQFGGRAADTQYF.

In DNA form, the CDR3 reads TGTGCCGCGAGCAGGGCGTCCTACGAGCAGTACTTC. This encodes CAASRASYEQYF. The chain employs TRBV28 and TRBJ2-7, with a tentative D call TRBD1 (5 bases). Looked up from germline, CDR1 is MDHEN and CDR2 is SYDVKM. The CDR3 is 12 amino acids. The germline V and J ends were trimmed by 11 bases and 1 base, with 12 bases remaining between them.